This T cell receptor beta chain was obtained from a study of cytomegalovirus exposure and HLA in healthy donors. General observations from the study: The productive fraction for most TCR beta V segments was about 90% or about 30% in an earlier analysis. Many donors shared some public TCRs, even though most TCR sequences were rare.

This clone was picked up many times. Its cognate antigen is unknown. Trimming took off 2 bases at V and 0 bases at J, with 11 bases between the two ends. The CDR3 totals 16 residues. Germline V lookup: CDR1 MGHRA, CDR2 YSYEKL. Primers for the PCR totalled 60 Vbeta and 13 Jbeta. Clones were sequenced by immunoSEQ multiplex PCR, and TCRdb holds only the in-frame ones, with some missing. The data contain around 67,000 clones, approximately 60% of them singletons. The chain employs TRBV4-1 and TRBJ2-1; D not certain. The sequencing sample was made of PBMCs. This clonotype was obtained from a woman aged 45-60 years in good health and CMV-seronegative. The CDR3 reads CASSQLNLVSYNEQFF. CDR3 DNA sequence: TGCGCCAGCAGCCAATTAAACTTAGTCTCCTACAATGAGCAGTTCTTC.